A single T cell receptor (beta chain) is shown here with its context. Its antigen is as yet unknown. PCR employed 60 Vbeta and 13 Jbeta primers. The protocol was immunoSEQ multiplex PCR, while the TCRdb copy is restricted to in-frame clones and leaves out a portion. In the table there are 100,000 to 150,000 clones, around 84% of which are singletons. Germline CDR1 is SGHRS and CDR2 is YFSETQ. V shed 5 bases and J shed 0 bases, with 11 bases lying between them. The CDR3 contains 14 residues. The sample originates from a study of cytomegalovirus exposure and HLA in healthy donors. Whole-study findings and limits: In a later analysis, an Asian-associated ancestry cluster reportedly showed fewer N-insertions than the approximately 640-donor mean. Despite most TCR sequences being rare, some public TCRs occurred in many donors. Reports credit the classifier with highly specific, highly sensitive diagnosis of cytomegalovirus status.

This receptor was obtained from a man over 45 in good health and CMV-seronegative. This chain links TRBV5-1 with TRBJ1-2; a weak D match, TRBD1 (6 bases). The sequencing sample was made of PBMCs. CDR3 DNA sequence: TGCGCCAGCAGAAGACAGGAAGCTAACTATGGCTACACCTTC. It translates to CASRRQEANYGYTF.